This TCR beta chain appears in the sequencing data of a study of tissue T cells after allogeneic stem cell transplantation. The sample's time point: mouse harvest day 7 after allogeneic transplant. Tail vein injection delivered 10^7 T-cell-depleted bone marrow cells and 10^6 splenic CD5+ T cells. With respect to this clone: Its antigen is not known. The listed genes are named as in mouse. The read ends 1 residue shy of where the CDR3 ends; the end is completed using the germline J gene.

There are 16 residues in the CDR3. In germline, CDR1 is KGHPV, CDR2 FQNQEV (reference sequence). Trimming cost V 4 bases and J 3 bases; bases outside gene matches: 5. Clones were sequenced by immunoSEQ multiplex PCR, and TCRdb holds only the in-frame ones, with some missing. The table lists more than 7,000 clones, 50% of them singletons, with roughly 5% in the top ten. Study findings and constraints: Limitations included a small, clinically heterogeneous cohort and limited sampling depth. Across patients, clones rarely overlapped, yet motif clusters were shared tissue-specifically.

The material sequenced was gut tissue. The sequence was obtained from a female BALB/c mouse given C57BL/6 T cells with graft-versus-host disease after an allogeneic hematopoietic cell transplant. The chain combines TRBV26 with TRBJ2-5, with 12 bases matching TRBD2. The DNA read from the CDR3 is TGTGCCAGCAGTCGTCCCGGGACTGGGGGGCAAGACACCCAGTAC. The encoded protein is CASSRPGTGGQDTQY. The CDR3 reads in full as CASSRPGTGGQDTQYF.